The T cell receptor beta chain described here comes from a study of shared clonotypes between healthy human individuals. Overall study context: Used for every donor were three CD4 naive, three CD4 memory, two CD8 naive and one CD8 memory plate.

Germline lookup yields CDR1 MDHEN and CDR2 SYDVKM. The trim removed 2 bases at V and 10 bases at J, leaving 10 bases unmatched. The CDR3 is made up of 14 amino acids. The data were produced by immunoSEQ multiplex PCR, yet TCRdb's version contains in-frame clones alone and is incomplete. The table has some 1.4 million clones, 96% seen once. The sequenced sample consisted of naive CD4+ T cells sorted from blood. The subset was: CD45RA+ positively selected. The chain carries TRBV28 and TRBJ1-2; 7 nucleotides agree with TRBD1. The origin of this receptor is a man aged 25-40 years in good health. DNA of the CDR3: TGTGCCAGCAGTTTAGCCGGGGACAGACCTCTCTACACCTTC. It is translated as CASSLAGDRPLYTF.